A single sample is the source of the 31 T cell receptor beta chains below, sequenced in a study of cytotoxic CD8 clonotypes in ibrutinib-treated CLL. The data were produced by immunoSEQ multiplex PCR, yet TCRdb's version contains in-frame clones alone and is incomplete. The table lists roughly 330,000 clones, 60% to 80% of them singletons. This specimen consisted of PBMCs, obtained after 36 months of ibrutinib treatment. The receptors originated from a human donor with chronic lymphocytic leukemia.

V gene TRBV10-2 combines with J gene TRBJ2-7; D not certain. Looked up from germline, CDR1 is WSHSY and CDR2 is SAAADI. The V end lost 3 bases, the J end lost 7 bases, and 4 bases lay between the germline ends. This CDR3 is 10 amino acids long. The CDR3 nucleotides are TGCGCCAGCAGTGATTATGAGCAGTACTTC. Translation gives CASSDYEQYF.

The genes are TRBV4-1 and TRBJ2-1; TRBD2 aligns across 10 bases. The CDR3 contains 18 residues. With 1 base clipped from V and 6 bases from J, the junction kept 12 bases outside the gene matches. Germline V gene data show CDR1 as MGHRA and CDR2 as YSYEKL. The CDR3 here is CASSQGPYQRGGPNEQFF. In nucleotides, the CDR3 is TGCGCCAGCAGCCAAGGACCTTACCAGCGGGGGGGCCCCAATGAGCAGTTCTTC.

The chain combines TRBV7-2 with TRBJ1-3; D not resolved. With 1 base removed from V and 4 bases from J, the gap between germline ends came to 5 bases. Looked up from germline, CDR1 is SGHTA and CDR2 is FQGNSA. The CDR3 contains 13 residues. In DNA form, the CDR3 reads TGTGCCAGCAGCTTAGTTGTCGGAAACACCATATATTTT. Protein sequence: CASSLVVGNTIYF.

This clone was detected only a few times. The chain is built from TRBV15 and TRBJ1-1; D gene unclear. This CDR3 comprises 14 residues. The germline gives CDR1 LNHNV, CDR2 YYDKDF (reference sequence). The V end lost 1 base, the J end lost 2 bases, and 8 bases lay between the germline ends. This chain's CDR3 is CATSRAWANTEAFF. The CDR3 coding sequence is TGTGCCACCAGCAGAGCATGGGCAAACACTGAAGCTTTCTTT.

A few counts support this clone. The rearrangement joins TRBV9 to TRBJ2-1; D is uncertain. Trimming removed 3 bases at V and 6 bases at J, with 7 bases between. Germline V gene data show CDR1 as SGDLS and CDR2 as YYNGEE. The CDR3 consists of 12 residues. As DNA, the CDR3 is TGTGCCAGCAGCGCCGACGGCAATGAGCAGTTCTTC. Amino acids: CASSADGNEQFF. The full variable domain, rest sourced from reference TRBV9 and TRBJ2-1, is DSGVTQTPKHLITATGQRVTLRCSPRSGDLSVYWYQQSLDQGLQFLIQYYNGEERAKGNILERFSAQQFPDLHSELNLSSLELGDSALYFCASSADGNEQFFGPGTRLTVL.

V and J are TRBV5-4 and TRBJ2-1; D possibly corresponds to TRBD1 (5 bases). CDR3 length: 14 residues. Trimming left V 3 bases short and J 7 bases short, with 14 bases between. Germline lookup yields CDR1 SGHNT and CDR2 YYREEE (reference sequence). CDR3 bases: TGTGCCAGCAGCTGGGGCCTGGAGCAAAATGAGCAGTTCTTC. It specifies CASSWGLEQNEQFF.

The chain links TRBV10-3 to TRBJ2-1, with TRBD1 as a possible D gene (6 bases). There are 14 residues in the CDR3. With 7 bases removed from V and 0 bases from J, the gap between germline ends came to 10 bases. Germline V CDR1 and CDR2: ENHRY, SYGVKD. Written as DNA, the CDR3 is TGTGCCATCAACAGGGCAAGCTCCTACAATGAGCAGTTCTTC. Its translation is CAINRASSYNEQFF.

In this sample, this clone turned up a few times. The chain employs TRBV7-2 and TRBJ2-1; 7 nucleotides match TRBD2. J was trimmed by 10 bases and V by 5 bases; bases with no gene match: 5. Germline CDR1 is SGHTA and CDR2 is FQGNSA. This CDR3 region has 12 residues. The CDR3 region has the DNA TGTGCCAGCAGCCCGGCGGGAGAGGAGCAGTTCTTC. Translated, it gives CASSPAGEEQFF.

This sequence joins TRBV4-2 and TRBJ2-7; 8 bases map to TRBD2. J was trimmed by 3 bases and V by 0 bases; bases with no gene match: 7. The CDR3 is 16 amino acids. CDR1 and CDR2 from the germline V gene are LGHNA and YNFKEQ. For the CDR3, the DNA is TGTGCCAGCAGCCAAGAATGGGGGACTAGGCACTACGAGCAGTACTTC. Translated: CASSQEWGTRHYEQYF.

This chain connects TRBV4-3 to TRBJ2-2; TRBD2 agrees at 7 bases. V lost 8 bases to trimming and J lost 6 bases; unmatched junction nucleotides: 3. The CDR3 consists of 12 residues. The germline gives CDR1 LGHNA, CDR2 YSLEER. The CDR3 coding sequence is TGCGCCAGCGGACTAGTGCCCGGGGAGCTGTTTTTT. This encodes CASGLVPGELFF.

This clone was seen only a few times. This sequence joins TRBV5-1 and TRBJ2-1; 9 bases align to TRBD1. Trimming at V came to 1 base and at J to 5 bases, leaving 7 bases not matched to a gene. The V gene's germline CDR1 is SGHRS and CDR2 YFSETQ. CDR3 length equals 16 residues. In nucleotides, the CDR3 is TGCGCCAGCAGCTTGAGGCCGAGACAGGGGGACAATGAGCAGTTCTTC. Translated, it gives CASSLRPRQGDNEQFF.

V is TRBV5-1 and J is TRBJ2-7; perhaps TRBD1 as D (6 bases). V lost 4 bases, J lost 0 bases, and 17 bases lay in between. The length of the CDR3 is 16 residues. The germline V gene has CDR1 SGHRS and CDR2 YFSETQ. This CDR3 is CASSHSTGLGSYEQYF. The CDR3 coding sequence is TGCGCCAGCAGCCATTCCACAGGGTTAGGCTCCTACGAGCAGTACTTC.

The chain uses TRBV28 and TRBJ2-5; D unclear. Germline-derived CDR1 and CDR2 are MDHEN and SYDVKM. Trimming stripped 4 bases from V and 4 bases from J, with 16 bases between. The CDR3 extends over 15 amino acids. In nucleotides, the CDR3 is TGTGCCAGCAGTTCGACTCCGCCAGTAGGAGAGACCCAGTACTTC. This encodes CASSSTPPVGETQYF.

This clone was found a few times. CDR3 region: CASSARREMNEQYF. The CDR3 nucleotides are TGTGCCAGCAGCGCACGTCGGGAGATGAACGAGCAGTACTTC. The rearrangement uses TRBV9 and TRBJ2-7, with a tentative D call TRBD2 (6 bases). Trimming left V 3 bases short and J 5 bases short, with 15 bases between. CDR1 and CDR2 from the germline V gene are SGDLS and YYNGEE. CDR3 length: 14 amino acids.

V is TRBV4-1 and J is TRBJ2-2, with a weak D call TRBD2 (6 bases). This CDR3 has 15 residues. Germline V gene lookup returns CDR1 MGHRA and CDR2 YSYEKL. V dropped 2 bases and J dropped 5 bases, with 12 bases sitting between them. The CDR3 sequence is CASSQRGGITGELFF. CDR3 nucleotide sequence: TGCGCCAGCAGCCAAAGAGGAGGGATTACCGGGGAGCTGTTTTTT.

This chain links TRBV10-1 with TRBJ1-2, with a weak D call TRBD1 (5 bases). V lost 5 bases, J lost 5 bases, and 9 bases lay in between. Germline V gives CDR1 WNHNN, CDR2 SYGVQD (reference sequence). The CDR3 extends over 12 amino acids. The CDR3 is CASSWTNYGYTF. CDR3 coding DNA: TGCGCCAGCAGTTGGACAAATTATGGCTACACCTTC.

In its sample, this clone was seen once. Since a much larger clone is just one base distant, this may be a read error. The chain has TRBV13 and TRBJ1-2; no clear D gene. Trimming removed 0 bases at V and 4 bases at J, with 6 bases between. Germline lookup yields CDR1 PRHDT and CDR2 FYEKMQ (reference sequence). The CDR3 covers 13 residues. CDR3 DNA: TGTGCCAGCAGCTTAGGACAGCTCTATGGCTACACCTTC. This encodes CASSLGQLYGYTF.

The gene calls are TRBV11-3 and TRBJ2-1, with D perhaps matching TRBD1 or TRBD2 (5 bases each). Trimming took 1 base from V and 3 from J, leaving 10 bases between them. Germline V lookup: CDR1 SGHNT, CDR2 YENEEA. The CDR3 sequence is 15 residues long. For the CDR3, the DNA is TGTGCCAGCAGCTTAGGGGACGGAGACTACAATGAGCAGTTCTTC. Its translation: CASSLGDGDYNEQFF.

This clone was detected a few times. The chain is built from TRBV19 and TRBJ1-5; 7 bases align to TRBD1. The CDR3 contains 16 residues. The V segment lost 5 bases and the J segment 3 bases; nucleotides outside the gene matches: 10. Germline values: CDR1 LNHDA, CDR2 SQIVND (reference sequence). In DNA form, the CDR3 reads TGTGCCAGTAGTGTCCCGCGGGACAGAAACAATCAGCCCCAGCATTTT. Translated: CASSVPRDRNNQPQHF.

This sequence joins TRBV13 and TRBJ2-7; D ambiguous. Germline V gene data show CDR1 as PRHDT and CDR2 as FYEKMQ (reference sequence). The V end was cut by 3 bases, the J end by 1 base, with 13 bases between. The CDR3 is 15 amino acids. CDR3 nucleotides: TGTGCCAGCAGCTTCCCTCCGTCCAGTTCCTACGAGCAGTACTTC. Amino acid sequence: CASSFPPSSSYEQYF.

The V gene is TRBV18, the J gene TRBJ1-5, with D unresolved. Looked up from germline, CDR1 is KGHSH and CDR2 is LQKENI. The CDR3 spans 15 residues. V was trimmed by 1 base and J by 2 bases, leaving 9 bases between them. The CDR3 loop is CASSPRTGGNQPQHF. The CDR3 region has the DNA TGTGCCAGCTCACCACGGACGGGAGGCAATCAGCCCCAGCATTTT.

This chain links TRBV4-1 with TRBJ1-4, with D perhaps matching TRBD1 (5 bases). CDR1 is MGHRA and CDR2 is YSYEKL in the germline V gene. Trimming took 4 bases from V and 0 from J, leaving 18 bases between them. The CDR3 loop spans 18 amino acids. Here the CDR3 reads CASSRRDFERATNEKLFF. The CDR3 DNA reads as TGCGCCAGCAGCCGCAGGGACTTTGAGAGGGCAACTAATGAAAAACTGTTTTTT.

This clone was counted between two and nine times. The chain is built from TRBV7-6 and TRBJ2-2, with D possibly called TRBD1 or TRBD2 (5 bases each). The CDR3 is 14 residues long. The V end was cut by 4 bases, the J end by 4 bases, with 10 bases between. Germline V CDR1 and CDR2: SGHVS, FNYEAQ. For the CDR3, the DNA is TGTGCCAGCAGCTCCCCCGGGGCCACCGGGGAGCTGTTTTTT. Protein product: CASSSPGATGELFF.

The genes are TRBV1 and TRBJ2-7; the D call of TRBD2 is as the table states it, not checked on the DNA. TRBV1 is termed a pseudogene. The CDR3 is made up of 14 amino acids. CDR3 coding DNA: TGCACCAGCAGCCAAGATCGCGTTGCCTACGAGCAGTACTTC. This translates into CTSSQDRVAYEQYF.

The chain joins TRBV18 to TRBJ1-5, with D possibly matching TRBD1 (5 bases). V shed 6 bases and J shed 1 base, with 25 bases lying between them. In germline, CDR1 is KGHSH, CDR2 LQKENI. The CDR3 has 19 amino acids. This CDR3 reads CASSLGDLFWRRSNQPQHF. The CDR3 coding sequence is TGTGCCAGCTCCCTGGGGGACTTGTTCTGGCGGAGGAGCAATCAGCCCCAGCATTTT. Full variable domain (rest looked up from reference TRBV18 and TRBJ1-5): NAGVMQNPRHLVRRRGQEARLRCSPMKGHSHVYWYRQLPEEGLKFMVYLQKENIIDESGMPKERFSAEFPKEGPSILRIQQVVRGDSAAYFCASSLGDLFWRRSNQPQHFGDGTRLSIL.

The chain carries TRBV7-2 and TRBJ2-1; D not certain. V was trimmed by 1 base and J by 1 base, leaving 8 bases between them. There are 15 residues in the CDR3. CDR1 is SGHTA and CDR2 is FQGNSA in the germline V gene. The CDR3 here is CASSLVGPSYNEQFF. DNA for the CDR3: TGTGCCAGCAGCTTAGTGGGCCCGTCCTACAATGAGCAGTTCTTC.

This clone occurred a few times. V and J are TRBV13 and TRBJ2-3; D is uncertain. Germline CDR1 and CDR2: PRHDT and FYEKMQ (reference sequence). The CDR3 is 15 amino acids. Trimming pared 2 bases from V and 2 bases from J, leaving 11 bases between. The CDR3, as DNA: TGTGCCAGCAGCTTACTAGGTGTCAACACAGATACGCAGTATTTT. Encoded protein: CASSLLGVNTDTQYF. Combining the CDR3 with reference TRBV13 and TRBJ2-3 gives the whole variable domain AAGVIQSPRHLIKEKRETATLKCYPIPRHDTVYWYQQGPGQDPQFLISFYEKMQSDKGSIPDRFSAQQFSDYHSELNMSSLELGDSALYFCASSLLGVNTDTQYFGPGTRLTVL.

This chain uses TRBV6-5 with TRBJ2-7; no firm D call. Germline V gene lookup returns CDR1 MNHEY and CDR2 SVGAGI. V was pared by 8 bases and J by 2 bases, with 16 bases between. CDR3 length equals 14 residues. The CDR3 DNA reads as TGTGCCAGCTCCCAAACGGGTCAAACCTACGAGCAGTACTTC. Its protein product is CASSQTGQTYEQYF.

V and J are TRBV16 and TRBJ1-3, with a weak D call TRBD1 (5 bases). The CDR3 sequence is 13 residues long. The germline V gene has CDR1 KGHSY and CDR2 FQNENV. V lost 4 bases to trimming and J lost 3 bases, with 7 bases between them. As DNA, the CDR3 is TGTGCCAGCAGCCGGCAGGGTGGAAACACCATATATTTT. Amino acids: CASSRQGGNTIYF.

CDR3: CASSLTAYSSSGANVLTF. The CDR3 DNA reads TGTGCCAGCAGCTTAACGGCGTATTCGTCCTCTGGGGCCAACGTCCTGACTTTC. This rearrangement joins TRBV13 to TRBJ2-6; D ambiguous. Germline CDR1 is PRHDT and CDR2 is FYEKMQ (reference sequence). V was trimmed by 2 bases and J by 0 bases, leaving 14 bases between them. This CDR3 region has 18 residues.

V and J are TRBV15 and TRBJ2-3; the match to TRBD2 covers 9 bases. Trimming removed 6 bases from V and 6 bases from J; junction bases left unmatched: 10. CDR3 length: 15 residues. The germline CDR1 and CDR2 sequences are LNHNV and YYDKDF (reference sequence). The CDR3 protein is CATRRIRSGRDTQYF. CDR3 DNA: TGTGCCACCAGAAGGATCCGGAGCGGGAGGGATACGCAGTATTTT.